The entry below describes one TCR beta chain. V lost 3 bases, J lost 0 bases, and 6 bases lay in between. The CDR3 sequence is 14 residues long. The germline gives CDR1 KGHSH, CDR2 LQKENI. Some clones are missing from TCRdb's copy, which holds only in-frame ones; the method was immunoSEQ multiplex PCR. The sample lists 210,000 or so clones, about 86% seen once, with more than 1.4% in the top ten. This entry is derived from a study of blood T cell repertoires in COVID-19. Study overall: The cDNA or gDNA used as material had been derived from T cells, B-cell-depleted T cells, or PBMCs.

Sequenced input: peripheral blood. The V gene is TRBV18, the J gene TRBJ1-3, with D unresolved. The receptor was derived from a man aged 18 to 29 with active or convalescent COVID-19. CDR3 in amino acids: CASSPSGSGNTIYF. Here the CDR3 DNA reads TGTGCCAGCTCACCGTCAGGCTCTGGAAACACCATATATTTT.